These 25 T cell receptor beta chains originate from one sample sequenced in a study of T cells after yellow fever vaccination. TCRdb re-analysed the 5' RACE reads in MiXCR, keeping a single row per CDR3 protein. The table records around 310,000 distinct CDR3 sequences, 8.5% to 9% of them present only once. The sample consisted of PBMCs, taken on the day of the first yellow fever vaccination. The source of these receptors is a man younger than 30 who received the YFV17D yellow fever vaccine.

This chain connects TRBV4-2 to TRBJ2-3; D unresolved. CDR1 and CDR2 (germline): LGHNA, YNFKEQ. Trimming pared 1 base from V and 4 bases from J, leaving 18 bases between. CDR3 length equals 17 residues. The CDR3 bases are TGTGCCAGCAGCCAAGGCCGCTACCTGTGTACGTCAGATACGCAGTATTTT. It is translated as CASSQGRYLCTSDTQYF.

V is TRBV10-3 and J is TRBJ2-7, with TRBD1 as a possible D gene (6 bases). The V end was cut by 4 bases, the J end by 1 base, with 17 bases between. Looked up from germline, CDR1 is ENHRY and CDR2 is SYGVKD. There are 16 residues in the CDR3. The CDR3 nucleotides are TGTGCCATCAGTGGGGGGCCGGGGCTAGGGTCCTACGAGCAGTACTTC. Amino acid sequence: CAISGGPGLGSYEQYF.

This clonotype showed up just a few times. The rearrangement uses TRBV6-2 or TRBV6-3 and TRBJ1-1; 7 nucleotides match TRBD1. This CDR3 is built from 14 residues. Germline lookup yields CDR1 MNHEY and CDR2 SVGEGT. The J segment lost 6 bases and the V segment lost 7 bases, leaving 11 bases of the junction unmatched. The CDR3 nucleotides are TGTGCCAGCAAAAAGGTAGGGGGCGGCCCTGAAGCTTTCTTT. This gives the protein CASKKVGGGPEAFF.

This clonotype was picked up a small number of times. This rearrangement joins TRBV3-1 to TRBJ1-1; D not certain. Trimming took off 0 bases at V and 4 bases at J, with 6 bases between the two ends. The germline gives CDR1 LGHDT, CDR2 YNNKEL (reference sequence). This CDR3 is 13 amino acids long. Written as DNA, the CDR3 is TGTGCCAGCAGCCAAGAAGCGCGCACTGAAGCTTTCTTT. Residues: CASSQEARTEAFF.

The chain couples TRBV5-1 to TRBJ1-1, with D perhaps TRBD1 (5 bases). Between the trimmed V and J ends, which lost 0 bases and 11 bases, there was a span of 17 bases. The CDR3 has 14 amino acids. Germline CDR1 and CDR2: SGHRS and YFSETQ. In DNA, the CDR3 is TGCGCCAGCAGCTTGGCCGTGGCGCCGAAGGGGGCTTTCTTT. Its protein product is CASSLAVAPKGAFF. Variable domain in full (rest from reference TRBV5-1 and TRBJ1-1): KAGVTQTPRYLIKTRGQQVTLSCSPISGHRSVSWYQQTPGQGLQFLFEYFSETQRNKGNFPGRFSGRQFSNSRSEMNVSTLELGDSALYLCASSLAVAPKGAFFGQGTRLTVV.

J is TRBJ1-5 and V is TRBV4-2, with 8 bases fitting TRBD1. The CDR3 covers 16 residues. Trimming cost V 0 bases and J 2 bases; bases outside gene matches: 3. CDR1 and CDR2 (germline): LGHNA, YNFKEQ. For the CDR3, the DNA is TGTGCCAGCAGCCAAGATACGACAGGGGGCAATCAGCCCCAGCATTTT. Amino acids: CASSQDTTGGNQPQHF.

V and J are TRBV10-3 and TRBJ2-5; 8 positions agree with TRBD2. Germline-derived CDR1 and CDR2 are ENHRY and SYGVKD. Trimming took 2 bases from V and 2 from J; bases not matched to a gene: 4. The CDR3 spans 15 residues. This chain's CDR3 is CAISEPGGGQETQYF. In DNA form, the CDR3 reads TGTGCCATCAGTGAGCCGGGGGGGGGGCAAGAGACCCAGTACTTC.

The sample holds many counts of this clonotype. The V gene is TRBV15, the J gene TRBJ1-1; D remains unclear. The CDR3 runs to 12 residues. Germline V lookup: CDR1 LNHNV, CDR2 YYDKDF (reference sequence). V was shortened by 1 base and J by 7 bases, with 7 bases between the two germline ends. In DNA, the CDR3 is TGTGCCACCAGCAGAGGAGGGTATGAAGCTTTCTTT. Residues: CATSRGGYEAFF.

The table lists this clonotype with a few counts. V usage is TRBV11-2 and J usage is TRBJ2-1, with 10 positions matching TRBD2. Germline CDR1 reads SGHAT; CDR2 reads FQNNGV. V shed 1 base and J 6 bases; nucleotides not matched to a gene: 3. The CDR3 length is 15 residues. This CDR3 reads CASSLVAGGFNEQFF. CDR3 nucleotides: TGTGCCAGCAGCTTAGTAGCGGGGGGTTTCAATGAGCAGTTCTTC.

This sequence joins TRBV7-3 and TRBJ2-5; tentatively, D is TRBD2 (6 bases). The ends were cut back, 4 bases at V and 1 base at J, with 13 bases in the middle. The CDR3 spans 15 residues. Germline values: CDR1 SGHTA, CDR2 FQGTGA. The DNA of the CDR3 is TGTGCCAGCAGCTCGGGACTGCAGATCCAAGAGACCCAGTACTTC. Encoded protein: CASSSGLQIQETQYF.

This clonotype appeared many times. DNA of the CDR3: TGTGCCAGCAGCCCCCGGGACAGCTACGAGCAGTACTTC. Its translation: CASSPRDSYEQYF. The V and J genes are TRBV4-2 and TRBJ2-7; TRBD1 aligns across 7 bases. The CDR3 loop spans 13 amino acids. The V gene's germline CDR1 is LGHNA and CDR2 YNFKEQ. V dropped 4 bases and J dropped 3; count of bases not matched to a gene: 3.

This clonotype was seen at least ten times. The chain has TRBV6-5 and TRBJ2-7, with D perhaps assigned TRBD1 or TRBD2 (5 bases each). The CDR3 is made up of 12 amino acids. Germline V lookup: CDR1 MNHEY, CDR2 SVGAGI. Trimming removed 6 bases from V and 6 bases from J, with 12 bases in between. The CDR3 DNA sequence: TGTGCCAGCAGCTCTGGGGGTGGCGAGCAGTACGTC. This translates into CASSSGGGEQYV.

Only a few counts were recorded for this clonotype. The junction differs from germline at one of its ends, possibly a read error. The V and J genes are TRBV4-2 and TRBJ2-2; 11 bases fit TRBD2. The CDR3 totals 16 residues. Germline CDR1 and CDR2: LGHNA and YNFKEQ. This CDR3 is CASNQVAGGPSGELFF. The CDR3 DNA is TGTGCCAGCAACCAAGTAGCGGGGGGGCCGAGCGGGGAGCTGTTTTTT.

This clonotype has just a few counts. The CDR3 DNA is TGTGCCAGTAGTTCGGACCTTACCACTGAAGCTTTCTTT. This sequence encodes CASSSDLTTEAFF. V gene TRBV19 combines with J gene TRBJ1-1, with D unclear. V was pared by 5 bases and J by 4 bases, with 11 bases between. The CDR3 is 13 amino acids. Germline CDR1 reads LNHDA; CDR2 reads SQIVND (reference sequence).

At least ten counts were recorded for this clonotype. The chain carries TRBV12-3 or TRBV12-4 and TRBJ1-2, with TRBD1 matching over 9 bases. V lost 6 bases to trimming and J lost 5 bases; unmatched junction nucleotides: 7. CDR3 length: 14 amino acids. CDR3 region: CASRSQGAQYGYTF. In DNA form, the CDR3 reads TGTGCCAGCAGATCACAGGGGGCACAATATGGCTACACCTTC.

The chain carries TRBV6-6 and TRBJ2-5; perhaps TRBD1 as D (6 bases). This CDR3 spans 12 amino acids. Germline V CDR1 and CDR2: MNHNY, SVGAGI (reference sequence). V was clipped by 5 bases and J by 3 bases, with 7 bases between them. This CDR3 reads CASSRDKETQYF. CDR3 DNA sequence: TGTGCCAGCAGTAGGGACAAAGAGACCCAGTACTTC.

J is TRBJ2-3 and V is TRBV19; 8 positions match TRBD2. The CDR3 covers 16 residues. In germline, CDR1 is LNHDA, CDR2 SQIVND (reference sequence). V was pared by 7 bases and J by 2 bases, with 11 bases of the junction left unmatched. The CDR3 loop is CASTGWSGGATDTQYF. CDR3 coding DNA: TGTGCCAGTACCGGGTGGAGCGGGGGAGCCACAGATACGCAGTATTTT.

The chain links TRBV7-2 to TRBJ1-2; no firm D call. Trimming cost V 3 bases and J 6 bases, with 5 bases left between them. This CDR3 contains 11 residues. CDR1 and CDR2 (germline): SGHTA, FQGNSA. The CDR3 nucleotides are TGTGCCAGCAGCTTTTATAATGGCTACACCTTC. Its protein is CASSFYNGYTF.

CDR3 DNA: TGCGCCAGCAGAGAGGGAACCGGGGAGCTGTTTTTT. Protein: CASREGTGELFF. The chain is built from TRBV10-1 and TRBJ2-2; tentatively, D is TRBD2 (5 bases). The CDR3 consists of 12 residues. Germline loops: CDR1 WNHNN, CDR2 SYGVQD (reference sequence). Trimming stripped 6 bases from V and 5 bases from J, with 7 bases between.

This clonotype was picked up a small number of times. The CDR3 loop is CASSLYRQGDNEQFF. The CDR3 nucleotides read TGCGCCAGCAGCTTATACCGACAGGGAGATAATGAGCAGTTCTTC. This chain joins TRBV5-1 and TRBJ2-1; TRBD1 agrees at 7 bases. Germline values: CDR1 SGHRS, CDR2 YFSETQ. The CDR3 runs to 15 residues. V gave up 2 bases and J gave up 7 bases; unmatched junction bases: 9.

This clonotype was observed many times. The chain joins TRBV28 to TRBJ2-7; the match to TRBD2 covers 9 bases. With 2 bases clipped from V and 6 bases from J, the junction kept 11 bases outside the gene matches. The CDR3 consists of 16 residues. Germline lookup yields CDR1 MDHEN and CDR2 SYDVKM. In nucleotides, the CDR3 is TGTGCCAGCAGTTTACCGCCGGGACTAGCTTCTTCCGAGCAGTACTTC. Amino acids: CASSLPPGLASSEQYF.

CDR3 coding DNA: TGCAGTGCGTTAGAAGACAGGAGTGAGACCCAGTACTTC. It translates to CSALEDRSETQYF. The chain combines TRBV20-1 with TRBJ2-5, with D possibly being TRBD1 (6 bases). This CDR3 region has 13 residues. The ends were cut back, 6 bases at V and 5 bases at J, with 16 bases in the middle. CDR1 is DFQATT, CDR2 SNEGSKA, per germline (reference sequence).

This clonotype was counted between two and nine times. The V call is TRBV3-1, the J call TRBJ1-2, with 8 bases aligning to TRBD1. The CDR3 has 16 residues. With V trimmed by 2 bases and J by 3 bases, 8 bases remained unmatched. Germline V gene lookup returns CDR1 LGHDT and CDR2 YNNKEL (reference sequence). CDR3 sequence reads: CASSQPGGLVDYGYTF. As DNA, the CDR3 is TGTGCCAGCAGCCAACCAGGGGGCCTGGTAGACTATGGCTACACCTTC.

This clonotype was seen more than once but under ten times. This chain uses TRBV25-1 with TRBJ1-6, with a tentative D call TRBD1 (6 bases). CDR1 and CDR2 (germline): MGHDK, SYGVNS. The CDR3 is made up of 14 amino acids. The V gene lost 4 bases and the J gene lost 9 bases, with 13 bases spanning the gap. CDR3 sequence reads: CASSVTGQSSPLHF. In DNA, the CDR3 is TGTGCCAGCAGTGTAACAGGGCAGAGTTCACCCCTCCACTTT.

This clonotype was observed a few times. The V call is TRBV5-1, the J call TRBJ2-2, with 7 nucleotides matching TRBD1. CDR1 is SGHRS, CDR2 YFSETQ, per germline. Germline trimming cut 1 base from V and 1 base from J; bases unmatched to any gene: 4. The CDR3 sequence is 16 residues long. The CDR3 nucleotides read TGCGCCAGCAGCTTGATGACAGGGTGGAACACCGGGGAGCTGTTTTTT. Protein: CASSLMTGWNTGELFF.